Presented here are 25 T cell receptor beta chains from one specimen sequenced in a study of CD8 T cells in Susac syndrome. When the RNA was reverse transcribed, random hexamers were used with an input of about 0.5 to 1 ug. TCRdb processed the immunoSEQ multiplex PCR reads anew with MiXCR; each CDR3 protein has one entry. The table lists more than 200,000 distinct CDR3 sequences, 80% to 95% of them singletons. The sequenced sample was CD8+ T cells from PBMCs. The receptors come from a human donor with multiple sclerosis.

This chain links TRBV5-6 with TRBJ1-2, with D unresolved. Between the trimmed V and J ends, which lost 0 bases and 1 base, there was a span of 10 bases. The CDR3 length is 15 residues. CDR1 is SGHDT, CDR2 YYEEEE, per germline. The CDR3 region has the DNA TGTGCCAGCAGCTTGGGTTCGGGCGATAACTATGGCTACACCTTC. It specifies CASSLGSGDNYGYTF.

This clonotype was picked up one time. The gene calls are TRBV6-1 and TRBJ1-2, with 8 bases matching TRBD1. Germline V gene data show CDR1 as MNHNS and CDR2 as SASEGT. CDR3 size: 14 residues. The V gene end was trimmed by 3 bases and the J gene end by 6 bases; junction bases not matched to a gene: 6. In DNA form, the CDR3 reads TGTGCCAGCAGTGAGTGGACAGGGATGAATGGCTACACCTTC. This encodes CASSEWTGMNGYTF.

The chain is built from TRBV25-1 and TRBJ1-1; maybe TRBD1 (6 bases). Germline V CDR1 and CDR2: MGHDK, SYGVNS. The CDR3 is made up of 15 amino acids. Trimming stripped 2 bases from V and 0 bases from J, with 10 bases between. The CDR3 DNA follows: TGTGCCAGCAGTGAAGAAACAGGGATGAACACTGAAGCTTTCTTT. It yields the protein CASSEETGMNTEAFF.

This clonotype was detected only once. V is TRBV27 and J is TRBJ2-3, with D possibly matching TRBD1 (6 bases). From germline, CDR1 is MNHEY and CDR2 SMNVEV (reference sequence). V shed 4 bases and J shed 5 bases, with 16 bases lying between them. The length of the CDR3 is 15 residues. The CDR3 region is CASSSQGRRLDTQYF. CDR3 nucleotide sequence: TGTGCCAGCAGTTCCCAGGGGCGTAGGTTAGATACGCAGTATTTT.

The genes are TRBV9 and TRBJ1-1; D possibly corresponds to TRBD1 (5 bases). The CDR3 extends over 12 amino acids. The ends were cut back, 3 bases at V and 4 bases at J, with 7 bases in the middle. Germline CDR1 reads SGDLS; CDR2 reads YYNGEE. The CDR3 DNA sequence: TGTGCCAGCAGCGGCCAGGGCACTGAAGCTTTCTTT. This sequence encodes CASSGQGTEAFF.

The CDR3 loop reads CASTPHQTNTEAFF. For the CDR3, the DNA is TGTGCCAGCACCCCGCACCAGACGAACACTGAAGCTTTCTTT. The J gene is TRBJ1-1, the V gene TRBV7-9; D gene ambiguous. V was pared by 7 bases and J by 1 base, with 13 bases between. CDR1 and CDR2 from the germline V gene are SEHNR and FQNEAQ (reference sequence). The CDR3 runs 14 residues.

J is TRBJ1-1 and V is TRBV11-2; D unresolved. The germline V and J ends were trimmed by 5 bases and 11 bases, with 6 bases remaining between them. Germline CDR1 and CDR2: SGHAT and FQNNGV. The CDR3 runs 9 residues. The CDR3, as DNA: TGTGCCAGCAGCCCGCGGGCTTTCTTT. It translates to CASSPRAFF. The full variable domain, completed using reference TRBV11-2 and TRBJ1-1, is EAGVAQSPRYKIIEKRQSVAFWCNPISGHATLYWYQQILGQGPKLLIQFQNNGVVDDSQLPKDRFSAERLKGVDSTLKIQPAKLEDSAVYLCASSPRAFFGQGTRLTVV.

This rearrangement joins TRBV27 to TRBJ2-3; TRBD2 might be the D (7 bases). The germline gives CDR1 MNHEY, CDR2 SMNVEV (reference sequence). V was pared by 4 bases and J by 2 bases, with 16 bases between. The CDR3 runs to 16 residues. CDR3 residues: CASSSTPGGPTDTQYF. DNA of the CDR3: TGTGCCAGCAGTTCCACACCGGGGGGCCCCACAGATACGCAGTATTTT.

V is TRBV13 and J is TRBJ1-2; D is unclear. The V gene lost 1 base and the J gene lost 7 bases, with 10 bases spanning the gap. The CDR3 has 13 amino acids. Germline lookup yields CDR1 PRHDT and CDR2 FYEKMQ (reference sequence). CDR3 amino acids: CASSLAGGGGYTF. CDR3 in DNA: TGTGCCAGCAGCTTAGCAGGTGGCGGTGGCTACACCTTC. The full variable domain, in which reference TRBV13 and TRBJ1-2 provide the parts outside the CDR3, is AAGVIQSPRHLIKEKRETATLKCYPIPRHDTVYWYQQGPGQDPQFLISFYEKMQSDKGSIPDRFSAQQFSDYHSELNMSSLELGDSALYFCASSLAGGGGYTFGSGTRLTVV.

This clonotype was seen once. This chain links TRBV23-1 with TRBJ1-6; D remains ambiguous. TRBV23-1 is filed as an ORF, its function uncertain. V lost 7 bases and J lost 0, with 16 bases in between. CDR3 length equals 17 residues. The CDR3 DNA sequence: TGCGCCAGCATAGTCCGGACGTTTAGCTCCTATAATTCACCCCTCCACTTT. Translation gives CASIVRTFSSYNSPLHF.

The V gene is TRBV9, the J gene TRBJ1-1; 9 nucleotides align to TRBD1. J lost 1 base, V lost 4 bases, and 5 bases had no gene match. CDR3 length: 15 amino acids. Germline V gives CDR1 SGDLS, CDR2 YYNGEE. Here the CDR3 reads CASSSQTGGNTEAFF. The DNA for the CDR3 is TGTGCCAGCAGCTCCCAGACAGGGGGGAACACTGAAGCTTTCTTT.

The CDR3 sequence: CASRTSSAYEQYF. The CDR3, as DNA: TGCGCCAGCCGGACTAGCTCGGCCTACGAGCAGTACTTC. The chain is built from TRBV5-1 and TRBJ2-7; 8 bases fit TRBD2. Germline assignment: CDR1 SGHRS and CDR2 YFSETQ. The CDR3 is 13 amino acids. J lost 2 bases, V lost 7 bases, and 5 bases had no gene match.

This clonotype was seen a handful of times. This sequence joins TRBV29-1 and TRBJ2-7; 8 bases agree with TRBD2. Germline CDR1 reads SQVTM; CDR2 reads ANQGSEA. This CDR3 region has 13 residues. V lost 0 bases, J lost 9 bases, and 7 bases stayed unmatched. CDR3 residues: CSVEERGEFMQYF. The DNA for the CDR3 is TGCAGCGTTGAAGAGCGGGGGGAATTCATGCAGTACTTC.

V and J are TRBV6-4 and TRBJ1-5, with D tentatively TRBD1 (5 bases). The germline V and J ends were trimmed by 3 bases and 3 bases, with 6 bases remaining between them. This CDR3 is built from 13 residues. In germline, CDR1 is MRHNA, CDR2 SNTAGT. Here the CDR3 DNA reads TGTGCCAGCAGTGAGGACAACAATCAGCCCCAGCATTTT. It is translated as CASSEDNNQPQHF.

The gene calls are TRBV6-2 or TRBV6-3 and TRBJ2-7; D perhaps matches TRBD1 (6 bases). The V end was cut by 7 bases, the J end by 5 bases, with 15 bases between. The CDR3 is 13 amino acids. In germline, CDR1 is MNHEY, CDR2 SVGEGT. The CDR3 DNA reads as TGTGCCAGCAATTGGGGGCCCCGGGACGAGCAGTACTTC. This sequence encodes CASNWGPRDEQYF.

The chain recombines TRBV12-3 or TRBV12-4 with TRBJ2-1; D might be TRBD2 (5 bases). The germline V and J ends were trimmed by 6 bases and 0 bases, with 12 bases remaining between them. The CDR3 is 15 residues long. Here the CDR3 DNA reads TGTGCCAGCAGCGAGGGAAGAGGCTCCTACAATGAGCAGTTCTTC. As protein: CASSEGRGSYNEQFF.

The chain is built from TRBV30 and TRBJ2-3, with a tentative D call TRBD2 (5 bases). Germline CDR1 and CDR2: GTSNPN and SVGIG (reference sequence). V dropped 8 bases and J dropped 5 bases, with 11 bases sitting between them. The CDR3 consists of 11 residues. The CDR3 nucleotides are TGTGCCGGGGAAGGAGGAGATACGCAGTATTTT. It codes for CAGEGGDTQYF. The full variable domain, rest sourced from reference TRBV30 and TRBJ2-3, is SQTIHQWPATLVQPVGSPLSLECTVEGTSNPNLYWYRQAAGRGLQLLFYSVGIGQISSEVPQNLSASRPQDRQFILSSKKLLLSDSGFYLCAGEGGDTQYFGPGTRLTVL.

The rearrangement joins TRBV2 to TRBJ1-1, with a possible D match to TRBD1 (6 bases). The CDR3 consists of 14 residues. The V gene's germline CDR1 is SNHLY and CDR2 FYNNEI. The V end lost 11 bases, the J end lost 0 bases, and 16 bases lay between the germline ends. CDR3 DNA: TGTGCCGGTAGCTTCACAGGGCTGAACACTGAAGCTTTCTTT. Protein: CAGSFTGLNTEAFF.

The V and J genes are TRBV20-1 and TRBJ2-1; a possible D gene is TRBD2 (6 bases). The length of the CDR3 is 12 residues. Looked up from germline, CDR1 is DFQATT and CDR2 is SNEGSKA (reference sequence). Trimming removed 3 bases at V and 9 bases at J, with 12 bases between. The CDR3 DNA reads TGCAGTGCTAGTATGGCGGGACCTGAGCAGTTCTTC. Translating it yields CSASMAGPEQFF.

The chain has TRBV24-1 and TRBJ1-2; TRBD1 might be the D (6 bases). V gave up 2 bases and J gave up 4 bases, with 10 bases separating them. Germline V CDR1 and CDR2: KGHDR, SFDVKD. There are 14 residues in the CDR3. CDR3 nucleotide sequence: TGTGCCACCAGTGATTCACTGGACAGCTATGGCTACACCTTC. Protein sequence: CATSDSLDSYGYTF.

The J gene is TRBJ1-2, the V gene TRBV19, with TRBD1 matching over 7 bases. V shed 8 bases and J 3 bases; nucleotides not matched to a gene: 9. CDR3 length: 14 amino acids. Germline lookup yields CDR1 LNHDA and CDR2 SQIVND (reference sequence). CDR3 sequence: CASVTPGTDYGYTF. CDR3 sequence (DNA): TGTGCCAGTGTCACACCGGGGACAGACTATGGCTACACCTTC.

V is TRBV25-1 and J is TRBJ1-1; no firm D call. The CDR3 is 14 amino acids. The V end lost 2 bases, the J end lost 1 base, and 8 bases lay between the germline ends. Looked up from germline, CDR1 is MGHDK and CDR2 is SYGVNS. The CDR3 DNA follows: TGTGCCAGCAGTGAAGGCGTTGGGAACACTGAAGCTTTCTTT. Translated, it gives CASSEGVGNTEAFF.

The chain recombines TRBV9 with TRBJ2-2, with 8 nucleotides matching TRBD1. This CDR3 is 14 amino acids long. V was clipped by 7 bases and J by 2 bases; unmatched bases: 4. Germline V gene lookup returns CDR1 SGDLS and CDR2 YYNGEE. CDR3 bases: TGTGCCAGCGACGGACAGGGTAACACCGGGGAGCTGTTTTTT. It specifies CASDGQGNTGELFF.

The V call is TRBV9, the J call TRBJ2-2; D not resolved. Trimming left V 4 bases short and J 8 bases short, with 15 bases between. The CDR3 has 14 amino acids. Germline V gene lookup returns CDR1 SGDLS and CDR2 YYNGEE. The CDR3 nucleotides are TGTGCCAGCAGCCCAGGAGTTGCTTGGGGGGAGCTGTTTTTT. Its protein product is CASSPGVAWGELFF.

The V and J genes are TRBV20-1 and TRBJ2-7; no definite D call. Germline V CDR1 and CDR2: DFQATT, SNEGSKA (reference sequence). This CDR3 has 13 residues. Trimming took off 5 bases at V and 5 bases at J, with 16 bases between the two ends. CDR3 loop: CSAAWMAGDEQYF. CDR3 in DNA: TGCAGTGCTGCTTGGATGGCCGGAGACGAGCAGTACTTC.